This T cell receptor beta chain emerged from a study of CD8 T cells in ankylosing spondylitis. The study's findings and limits: Reportedly, disease-linked clones are significantly enriched in ankylosing spondylitis patients' matched synovial fluid.

Scientists made TCR beta libraries using quantitative 5'-RACE with molecular barcodes. TCRdb itself ran the 5' RACE reads through MiXCR, one entry per CDR3 protein. The sample records around 130,000 distinct CDR3 sequences, 7% being singletons. Of note for this clonotype: Its matching antigen is unknown.

The CDR3 runs to 14 residues. Germline V CDR1 and CDR2: MNHEY, SMNVEV (reference sequence). V shed 5 bases and J shed 5 bases, with 16 bases lying between them. The source is a male donor with ankylosing spondylitis or in good health (not recorded which). V usage is TRBV27 and J usage is TRBJ2-7, with D possibly TRBD2 on 6 matching bases. The sequencing sample was made of blood, either unsorted or a sorted T cell fraction (not recorded which). CDR3 residues: CASSPLGGRDEQYF. The CDR3 nucleotides read TGTGCCAGCAGTCCTTTGGGGGGACGCGACGAGCAGTACTTC.